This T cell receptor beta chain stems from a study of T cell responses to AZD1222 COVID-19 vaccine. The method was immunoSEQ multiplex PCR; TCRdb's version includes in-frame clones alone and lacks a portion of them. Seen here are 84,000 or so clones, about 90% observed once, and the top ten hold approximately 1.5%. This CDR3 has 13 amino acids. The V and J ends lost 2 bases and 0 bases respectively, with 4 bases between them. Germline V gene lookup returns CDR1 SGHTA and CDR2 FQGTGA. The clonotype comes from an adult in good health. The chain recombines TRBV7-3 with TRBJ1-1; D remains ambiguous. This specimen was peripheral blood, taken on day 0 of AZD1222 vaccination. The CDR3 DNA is TGTGCCAGCAGCTTAGAGGTGAACACTGAAGCTTTCTTT. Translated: CASSLEVNTEAFF.